Listed below are T cell receptor beta chains from one sample, sequenced in a study of spatial heterogeneity in lung cancer. TCRdb analysed the 5' RACE reads with MiXCR anew, one entry per CDR3 protein. The sample yields 85,000 to 100,000 distinct CDR3 sequences, less than 15% seen once. Here the sequenced sample was PBMCs, taken at surgery. The receptors derive from a male donor with early-stage non-small cell lung cancer. CDR3s include the opening cysteine and the closing phenylalanine or tryptophan. D genes are given only for firm matches.

cdr3_aa v_call cdr3_length d_call j_call
CSASSGGHEQYF TRBV20-1 12 . TRBJ2-7
CSARDWRERNIQYF TRBV20-1 14 TRBD2 TRBJ2-4
CSAEQGSANTGELFF TRBV20-1 15 TRBD1 TRBJ2-2
CASSSDRNQPQHF TRBV18 13 . TRBJ1-5
CSADPGTTFNEQFF TRBV20-1 14 TRBD2 TRBJ2-1
CASSGRGPLNEQFF TRBV28 14 TRBD1 TRBJ2-1
CASSQTGDGYTF TRBV3-1 12 TRBD1 TRBJ1-2
CSALTPGATYEQYF TRBV20-1 14 . TRBJ2-7
CSARVSGGVNEQFF TRBV20-1 14 . TRBJ2-1
CAWSVLNIDQPQHF TRBV30 14 . TRBJ1-5
CSYAEGLAGTEETQYF TRBV29-1 16 TRBD2 TRBJ2-5
CASSQDPEGAAGGHTGELFF TRBV4-3 20 TRBD2 TRBJ2-2
CASSRTPGQGQPQHF TRBV5-1 15 TRBD1 TRBJ1-5
CSVEGPRGETQYF TRBV29-1 13 . TRBJ2-5
CASSLMRASTGELFF TRBV7-9 15 . TRBJ2-2
CSALHTGKGETQYF TRBV20-1 14 . TRBJ2-5
CASRPGRRPGELFF TRBV11-2 14 . TRBJ2-2
CASSQYPGTSYEQYF TRBV23-1 15 . TRBJ2-7
CASSYQRNTEAFF TRBV6-2/TRBV6-3 13 . TRBJ1-1
CASSGRETSNSPLHF TRBV2 15 . TRBJ1-6
CATSWTGGREETQYF TRBV15 15 TRBD1 TRBJ2-5
CASSLGQTNTQYF TRBV28 13 . TRBJ2-3